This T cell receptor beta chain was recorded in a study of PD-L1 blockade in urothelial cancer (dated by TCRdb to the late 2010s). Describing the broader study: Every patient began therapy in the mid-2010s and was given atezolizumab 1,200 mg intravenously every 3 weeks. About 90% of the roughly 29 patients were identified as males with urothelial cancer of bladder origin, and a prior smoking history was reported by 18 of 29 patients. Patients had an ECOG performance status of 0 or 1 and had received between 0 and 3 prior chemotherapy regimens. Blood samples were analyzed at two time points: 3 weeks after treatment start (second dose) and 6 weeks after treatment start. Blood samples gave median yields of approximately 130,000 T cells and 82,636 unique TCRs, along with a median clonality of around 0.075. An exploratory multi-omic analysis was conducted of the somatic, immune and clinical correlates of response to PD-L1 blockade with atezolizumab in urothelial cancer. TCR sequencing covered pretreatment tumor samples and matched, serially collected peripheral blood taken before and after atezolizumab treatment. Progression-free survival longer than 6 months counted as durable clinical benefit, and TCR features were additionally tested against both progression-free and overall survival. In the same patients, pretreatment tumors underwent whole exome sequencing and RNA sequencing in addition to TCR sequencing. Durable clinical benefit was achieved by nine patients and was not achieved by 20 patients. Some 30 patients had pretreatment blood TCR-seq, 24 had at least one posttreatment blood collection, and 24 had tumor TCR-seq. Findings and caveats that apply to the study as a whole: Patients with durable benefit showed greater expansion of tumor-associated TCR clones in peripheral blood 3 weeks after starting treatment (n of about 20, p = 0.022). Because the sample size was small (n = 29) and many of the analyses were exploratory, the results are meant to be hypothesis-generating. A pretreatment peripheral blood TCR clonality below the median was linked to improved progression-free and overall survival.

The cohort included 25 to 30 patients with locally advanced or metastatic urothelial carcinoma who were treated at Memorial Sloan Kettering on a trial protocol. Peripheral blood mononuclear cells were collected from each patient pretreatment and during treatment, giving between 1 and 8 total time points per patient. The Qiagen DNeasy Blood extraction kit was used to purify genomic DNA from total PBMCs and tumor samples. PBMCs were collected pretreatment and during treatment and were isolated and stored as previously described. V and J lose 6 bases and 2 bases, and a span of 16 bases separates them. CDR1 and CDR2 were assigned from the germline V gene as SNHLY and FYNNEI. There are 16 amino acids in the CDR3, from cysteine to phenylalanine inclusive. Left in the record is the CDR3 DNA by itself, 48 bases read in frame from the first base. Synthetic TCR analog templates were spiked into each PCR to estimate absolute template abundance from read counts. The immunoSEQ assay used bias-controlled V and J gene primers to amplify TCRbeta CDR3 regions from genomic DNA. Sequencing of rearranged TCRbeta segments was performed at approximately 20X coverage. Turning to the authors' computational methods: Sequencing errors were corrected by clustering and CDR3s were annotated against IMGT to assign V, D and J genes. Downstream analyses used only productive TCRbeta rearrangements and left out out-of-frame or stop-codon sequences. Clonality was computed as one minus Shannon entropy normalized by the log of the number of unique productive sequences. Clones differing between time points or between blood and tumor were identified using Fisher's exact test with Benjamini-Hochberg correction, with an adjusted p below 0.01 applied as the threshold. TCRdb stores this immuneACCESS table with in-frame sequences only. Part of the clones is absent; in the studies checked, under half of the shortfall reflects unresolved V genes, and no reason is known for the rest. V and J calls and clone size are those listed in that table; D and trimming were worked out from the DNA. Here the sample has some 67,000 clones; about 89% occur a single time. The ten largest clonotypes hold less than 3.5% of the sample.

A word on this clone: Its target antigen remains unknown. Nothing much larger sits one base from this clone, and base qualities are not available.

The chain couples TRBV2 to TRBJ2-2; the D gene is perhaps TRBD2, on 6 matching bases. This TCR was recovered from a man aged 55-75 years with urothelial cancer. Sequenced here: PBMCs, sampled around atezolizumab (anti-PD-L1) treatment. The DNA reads TGTGCCAGCAGAGGGAGGACCCCCTACAACACCGGGGAGCTGTTTTTT. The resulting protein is CASRGRTPYNTGELFF.